This T cell receptor beta chain was obtained from a study of T cell clones after liver transplantation. Study-level information: Post-transplant blood was tracked for graft-donor-reactive T cell clones identified in a pre-transplant mixed lymphocyte reaction. Study-wide results and caveats: Small, mixed patient groups and varying post-transplant times limit these conclusions.

With regard to this clone: Its antigen is as yet unknown.

Some clones are missing from TCRdb's copy, which holds only in-frame ones; the method was immunoSEQ multiplex PCR. The table lists 85,000 to 130,000 clones, approximately 85% of them singletons. The J segment lost 1 base and the V segment lost 4 bases, leaving 5 bases of the junction unmatched. Germline V gene data show CDR1 as SGHDN and CDR2 as FVKESK. The CDR3 is 16 residues long. This receptor was obtained from a human donor who received a liver transplant. Sequenced here: CD4+ T cells from blood, sampled before liver transplant. The rearrangement links TRBV14 to TRBJ2-5, with 11 positions matching TRBD2. The CDR3 region is CASSLRLAGSQETQYF. DNA of the CDR3: TGTGCCAGCAGCCTGCGACTAGCGGGGAGCCAAGAGACCCAGTACTTC. The whole variable domain, remainder taken from reference TRBV14 and TRBJ2-5, is EAGVTQFPSHSVIEKGQTVTLRCDPISGHDNLYWYRRVMGKEIKFLLHFVKESKQDESGMPNNRFLAERTGGTYSTLKVQPAELEDSGVYFCASSLRLAGSQETQYFGPGTRLLVL.